Shown below are 9 T cell receptor delta chains from a single sample sequenced in a study of gamma-delta T cells after stem cell transplantation listed by TCRdb under 2016. To prepare the library, RT-PCR was applied. TCRdb records Illumina MiSeq as the sequencer. Clones were re-identified by TCRdb from the public reads with CATT, and rows with the same DNA were merged. This sample holds approximately 820 delta-chain clones; roughly 18% were observed only once. The ten largest clones represent less than 65% of the sample. Sequenced input: gamma-delta T cells. These receptor sequences come from a human donor. It is not recorded whose cells these are; they may come from a transplant donor.

Remarks on this clone: The protein TCRdb lists differs from the translation of the DNA at residue 12; the protein given here is translated from the DNA itself. This chain uses TRDV2 with TRDJ1; perhaps TRDD2 as D (6 bases). The V and J ends lost 4 bases and 4 bases respectively, with 27 bases between them. Per germline, CDR1 GEAIGNYY and CDR2 EKD. This CDR3 region has 18 residues. CDR3 coding DNA: TGTGCCTGTGATCCGGTTAGCCTTCCCCGAGGGCAGGACGATAAACTCATCTTT. It specifies CACDPVSLPRGQDDKLIF.

Only a few counts were recorded for this clone. The CDR3 sequence is CACDPTSHTGGSYTDKLIF. As DNA, the CDR3 is TGTGCCTGTGACCCTACTTCCCACACTGGGGGATCGTACACCGATAAACTCATCTTT. The rearrangement joins TRDV2 to TRDJ1; 10 bases map to TRDD3. Per the germline V gene, CDR1 is GEAIGNYY and CDR2 is EKD. The CDR3 has 19 amino acids. V trimming: 3 bases; J trimming: 0 bases; junction bases outside the gene matches: 15.

The chain joins TRDV2 to TRDJ1, with TRDD3 matching 8 bases. Germline V gives CDR1 GEAIGNYY, CDR2 EKD. The CDR3 is 17 residues long. The junction had 8 bases not matched to a gene; V was cut back by 0 bases and J by 0 bases. The CDR3 nucleotides are TGTGCCTGTGACACCTTACTGGGGGGCGCGTACACCGATAAACTCATCTTT. Residues: CACDTLLGGAYTDKLIF.

The CDR3 spells CACDTVLAQLWDRICKLIF. CDR3 in DNA: TGTGCCTGCGACACCGTTCTGGCTCAGCTGTGGGATAGAATCTGTAAACTCATCTTT. For the J gene the call is TRDJ1; the V gene lacks a call; the DNA was not compared with TRDD3, the D call given in the table. This CDR3 region has 19 residues.

This clone was seen only a few times. A far more abundant clone sits one base away, making this likely a read error. V and J are TRDV2 and TRDJ1, with 12 bases aligning to TRDD3. TCRdb offers no J gene call, so here the DNA was matched to germline to obtain one. The CDR3 length is 21 residues. The germline V gene has CDR1 GEAIGNYY and CDR2 EKD. V lost 0 bases, J lost 0 bases, and 16 bases stayed unmatched. CDR3 in DNA: TGTGCCTGTGACACCGGCACTGGGGGATACAACGGGACTTCGTACACCGATAAACTCATCTTT. It encodes CACDTGTGGYNGTSYTDKLIF.

Only a few counts were recorded for this clone. This rearrangement joins TRDV1 to TRDJ1, with D tentatively TRDD3 (6 bases). CDR1 and CDR2 from the germline V gene are TSWWSYY and QGS. The length of the CDR3 is 21 residues. The V end was cut by 3 bases, the J end by 0 bases, with 29 bases between. The CDR3: CALGDPRAPEPGGPYTDKLIF. For the CDR3, the DNA is TGTGCTCTTGGGGACCCGAGGGCTCCGGAGCCAGGGGGACCATACACCGATAAACTCATCTTT.

This clone was found a few times. The chain links TRDV2 to TRDJ1, with TRDD3 matching over 13 bases. V shed 3 bases and J 1 base; nucleotides not matched to a gene: 7. The CDR3 is 17 amino acids. Germline CDR1 is GEAIGNYY and CDR2 is EKD. The CDR3 region has the DNA TGTGCCTGTGACGGACTGGGGGATACGCGGGGCACCGATAAACTCATCTTT. This encodes CACDGLGDTRGTDKLIF.

Turning to this clone: At one end, the junction sequence differs from germline, possibly due to a read error. The same CDR3 arises from other DNA sequences in this sample as well. The genes are TRDV2 and TRDJ1; 7 nucleotides match TRDD3. This CDR3 region has 15 residues. CDR1 and CDR2 from the germline V gene are GEAIGNYY and EKD. This chain's CDR3 is CACDRLTGVTDKLIF. In nucleotides, the CDR3 is TGTGCCTGTGACAGACTCACTGGGGTTACCGATAAACTCATCTTC.

CDR3 nucleotides: TGTGCCTGTGACACCGTAGGAAGGGGGGATAGAGCCCACCACACCGATAAACTCATCTTT. Its translation is CACDTVGRGDRAHHTDKLIF. The chain is built from TRDV2 and TRDJ1; 8 bases map to TRDD3. Germline matching of the DNA provided the J gene here, since TCRdb leaves it blank. The germline CDR1 and CDR2 sequences are GEAIGNYY and EKD. This CDR3 contains 20 residues. V trimming: 0 bases; J trimming: 0 bases; junction bases outside the gene matches: 17.